The 13 T cell receptor beta chains given below trace back to one sample, sequenced in a study of regulatory T cells in long-lasting Graves disease. Time point reported: newly diagnosed GD, antithyroid drugs for less than 3 months. Following extraction of RNA from PBMCs, that RNA was used to make the TCR library. Relying on iRepertoire HTBI primers and Arm-PCR of CDR3 regions, the team built TCR beta libraries. MiXCR was run by TCRdb on the multiplex PCR reads, yielding one entry per CDR3 protein. The profile shows hundreds of thousands of distinct CDR3 sequences, less than 20% of them singletons. The data also belong to a second study, concerning T cells in Graves' hyperthyroidism and ophthalmopathy.

The sequenced sample was peripheral blood mononuclear cells (PBMCs), obtained at new diagnosis, from a patient treated with antithyroid drugs. The receptors were sampled from a woman aged 30 to 39 with Graves disease.

The chain combines TRBV7-2 with TRBJ2-3; 7 nucleotides match TRBD2. Germline V gene sequence: CDR1 SGHTA, CDR2 FQGNSA. Germline trimming cut 5 bases from V and 1 base from J; bases unmatched to any gene: 6. CDR3 length: 15 amino acids. Here the CDR3 DNA reads TGTGCCAGCAGCCCCCGACGGGGGGGCACAGATACGCAGTATTTT. Translation: CASSPRRGGTDTQYF.

In its sample, this clonotype was seen many times. This rearrangement joins TRBV6-1 to TRBJ1-5, with D hard to call. Germline CDR1 MNHNS, CDR2 SASEGT. The CDR3 is 15 amino acids. Trimming removed 1 base from V and 6 bases from J, with 13 bases in between. DNA of the CDR3: TGTGCCAGCAGTGAAGGACCCGCCGTAACTCAGCCCCAGCATTTT. Protein sequence: CASSEGPAVTQPQHF.

The sample holds many counts of this clonotype. The junction and the germline gene differ at one end; a read error may be behind it. This chain connects TRBV7-7 to TRBJ2-2; no clear D. This CDR3 has 15 amino acids. The germline V gene encodes CDR1 SSHAT and CDR2 FNYEAQ (reference sequence). The CDR3 region is CASSLASGSRGELFF. CDR3 DNA: TGTGCTAGCAGCTTAGCCTCGGGCAGCCGCGGGGAGCTGTTTTTT. The whole variable domain, filled in from reference TRBV7-7 and TRBJ2-2, reads GAGVSQSPRYKVTKRGQDVTLRCDPISSHATLYWYQQALGQGPEFLTYFNYEAQPDKSGLPSDRFSAERPEGSISTLTIQRTEQRDSAMYRCASSLASGSRGELFFGEGSRLTVL.

V gene TRBV7-3 combines with J gene TRBJ2-2, with D perhaps given as TRBD1 or TRBD2 (6 bases each). V lost 2 bases to trimming and J lost 5 bases, with 15 bases between them. The CDR3 is 16 amino acids. CDR1 SGHTA and CDR2 FQGTGA come from the germline V gene. The CDR3 nucleotides read TGTGCCAGCAGCTTATCGGGGGCTGTGGGGACCGGGGAGCTGTTTTTT. Translating gives CASSLSGAVGTGELFF.

This clonotype was seen repeatedly, ten times or more. V usage is TRBV6-1 and J usage is TRBJ1-1; 7 nucleotides align to TRBD1. This CDR3 spans 11 amino acids. CDR1 and CDR2 (germline): MNHNS, SASEGT. With 6 bases clipped from V and 7 bases from J, the junction kept 2 bases outside the gene matches. CDR3 in DNA: TGTGCCAGCAGGGACAGGTATGAAGCTTTCTTT. Its translation: CASRDRYEAFF.

A few counts support this clonotype. The chain has TRBV10-2 and TRBJ1-1; possible D gene TRBD1, 5 bases. Germline V gene sequence: CDR1 WSHSY, CDR2 SAAADI. The CDR3 sequence is 13 residues long. V was trimmed by 8 bases and J by 6 bases, leaving 16 bases between them. In DNA form, the CDR3 reads TGCGCCAGCTCTCCCAGGGAAAGGGCTGAAGCTTTCTTT. Translation gives CASSPRERAEAFF.

DNA for the CDR3: TGTGCCAGCAGCCAAGGTATAGGGGCGGGCTATGGCTACACCTTC. Translating it yields CASSQGIGAGYGYTF. The chain recombines TRBV11-3 with TRBJ1-2; a weak D match, TRBD1 (5 bases). CDR3 length: 15 amino acids. The V and J ends lost 5 bases and 4 bases respectively, with 17 bases between them. In germline, CDR1 is SGHNT, CDR2 YENEEA.

The chain is built from TRBV4-1 and TRBJ2-5; tentative D call: TRBD2 (5 bases). V lost 0 bases to trimming and J lost 5 bases, with 10 bases between them. The CDR3 totals 14 residues. Germline V gene sequence: CDR1 MGHRA, CDR2 YSYEKL. This CDR3 reads CASSQEAGVETQYF. CDR3 sequence (DNA): TGCGCCAGCAGCCAAGAGGCGGGTGTGGAGACCCAGTACTTC.

This clonotype was detected ten times or more. The chain has TRBV28 and TRBJ1-3; weak D call: TRBD1 (5 bases). The CDR3 has 14 amino acids. Trimming removed 5 bases at V and 5 bases at J, with 13 bases between. Per the germline V gene, CDR1 is MDHEN and CDR2 is SYDVKM. This CDR3 reads CASSLTGARNTIYF. The CDR3 DNA sequence: TGTGCCAGCAGTCTAACCGGGGCCCGAAACACCATATATTTT. The full variable domain, rest sourced from reference TRBV28 and TRBJ1-3, is DVKVTQSSRYLVKRTGEKVFLECVQDMDHENMFWYRQDPGLGLRLIYFSYDVKMKEKGDIPEGYSVSREKKERFSLILESASTNQTSMYLCASSLTGARNTIYFGEGSWLTVV.

This clonotype was found many times. The chain employs TRBV3-1 and TRBJ1-5; 11 bases are shared with TRBD1. Germline V gives CDR1 LGHDT, CDR2 YNNKEL (reference sequence). The J segment lost 0 bases and the V segment lost 4 bases, leaving 2 bases of the junction unmatched. This CDR3 is built from 16 residues. The CDR3 loop is CASSPGTGGSNQPQHF. CDR3 bases: TGTGCCAGCAGCCCCGGGACAGGGGGTAGCAATCAGCCCCAGCATTTT.

This clonotype was seen at least ten times. The chain links TRBV11-2 to TRBJ2-4; 9 bases match TRBD1. This CDR3 has 13 amino acids. J gave up 12 bases and V 5 bases, and 8 bases lay outside the gene matches. CDR1 and CDR2 from the germline V gene are SGHAT and FQNNGV. The CDR3 DNA follows: TGTGCCAGCAGCCCCGGACAGGGGTTAACTCAGTACTTC. Encoded protein: CASSPGQGLTQYF.

V and J are TRBV11-1 and TRBJ1-6, with a weak D call TRBD1 (6 bases). The germline CDR1 and CDR2 sequences are SGHAT and FQDESV (reference sequence). The CDR3 sequence is 15 residues long. The ends were cut back, 4 bases at V and 3 bases at J, with 10 bases in the middle. In DNA, the CDR3 is TGTGCCAGCAGCTCAGGGACAAACTATAATTCACCCCTCCACTTT. Protein: CASSSGTNYNSPLHF.

The chain has TRBV6-1 and TRBJ1-1, with unresolved D. The CDR3 covers 15 residues. The ends were cut back, 2 bases at V and 1 base at J, with 11 bases in the middle. Germline loops: CDR1 MNHNS, CDR2 SASEGT. CDR3 protein: CASSETRSGNTEAFF. The CDR3 DNA is TGTGCCAGCAGTGAAACCCGGTCGGGGAACACTGAAGCTTTCTTT.